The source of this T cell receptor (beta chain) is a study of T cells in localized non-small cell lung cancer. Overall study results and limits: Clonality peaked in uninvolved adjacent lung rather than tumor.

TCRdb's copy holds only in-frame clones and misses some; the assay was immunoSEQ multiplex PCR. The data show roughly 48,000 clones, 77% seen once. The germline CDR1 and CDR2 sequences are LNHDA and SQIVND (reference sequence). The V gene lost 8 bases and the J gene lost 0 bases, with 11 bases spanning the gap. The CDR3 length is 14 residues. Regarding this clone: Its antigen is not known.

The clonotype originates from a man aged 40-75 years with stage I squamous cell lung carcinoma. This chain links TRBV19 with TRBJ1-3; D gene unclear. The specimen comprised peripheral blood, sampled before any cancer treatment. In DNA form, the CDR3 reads TGTGCCAGTTTGCCGGCGAGCTCTGGAAACACCATATATTTT. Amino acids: CASLPASSGNTIYF.